The rows below give T cell receptor beta chains drawn from one sample of a study of blood T cell repertoires in COVID-19. Sequenced by immunoSEQ multiplex PCR; TCRdb stores in-frame clones only, minus some. This repertoire shows hundreds of thousands of clones, 70% to 90% found once; its top ten account for around 0.92%. What was sequenced was peripheral blood. These TCRs come from a man aged 18 to 30 with COVID-19, enrolled during active disease. Both conserved end residues are part of each CDR3. A D gene is named only where the DNA matches it firmly. For some rows the clone size is stated as once, few or many, or as a class when expanded; others skip it.

j_gene	v_gene	d_gene	len	abundance	CDR3aa	CDR3nt
TRBJ2-2	TRBV19	TRBD2	15	once	CASSPGTSRAGELFF	TGTGCCAGTAGTCCCGGGACTAGCCGGGCCGGGGAGCTGTTTTTT
TRBJ2-5	TRBV27	TRBD2	15	NA	CASSLTAGGQETQYF	TGTGCCAGCAGTTTAACAGCGGGGGGCCAAGAGACCCAGTACTTC
TRBJ1-1	TRBV5-6	NA	15	NA	CASSLRGKGNTEAFF	TGTGCCAGCAGCTTACGAGGGAAGGGGAACACTGAAGCTTTCTTT
TRBJ1-2	TRBV24-1	NA	15	NA	CATSDMRPGAHGYTF	TGTGCCACCAGTGATATGCGTCCAGGGGCGCATGGCTACACCTTC
TRBJ2-3	TRBV7-9	NA	16	NA	CASSLGVRQGTDTQYF	TGTGCCAGCAGCTTAGGTGTGAGACAGGGCACAGATACGCAGTATTTT
TRBJ2-6	TRBV11-2	TRBD1	19	many	CASSLDSPQGALGANVLTF	TGTGCCAGCAGCTTAGATTCGCCGCAGGGGGCGCTTGGGGCCAACGTCCTGACTTTC
TRBJ2-5	TRBV29-1	NA	12	NA	CSVREGQETQYF	TGCAGCGTAAGAGAGGGCCAAGAGACCCAGTACTTC
TRBJ1-6	TRBV4-2	NA	18	NA	CASSQVRNRVNYNSPLHF	TGTGCCAGCAGCCAAGTTAGGAACAGGGTAAATTATAATTCACCCCTCCACTTT
TRBJ2-7	TRBV7-2	NA	14	NA	CASSFVPGDYEQYF	TGTGCCAGCAGCTTTGTTCCGGGAGACTACGAGCAGTACTTC
TRBJ2-1	TRBV12-5	TRBD2	14	NA	CASGPPGLAGEQFF	TGTGCTAGTGGGCCACCGGGACTAGCCGGTGAGCAGTTCTTC
TRBJ2-3	TRBV24-1	TRBD1	16	NA	CATSDFGRGPSDTQYF	TGTGCCACCAGTGATTTCGGCAGGGGGCCATCAGATACGCAGTATTTT
TRBJ2-7	TRBV4-2	TRBD2	15	NA	CASSQKGGGAGEQYF	TGTGCCAGCAGCCAAAAAGGCGGGGGGGCAGGCGAGCAGTACTTC
TRBJ2-2	TRBV7-3	TRBD1	18	once	CASSSIPGQGANTGELFF	TGTGCCAGCAGCTCCATCCCGGGACAGGGCGCCAACACCGGGGAGCTGTTTTTT
TRBJ2-1	TRBV7-3	NA	13	NA	CASSLTEYNEQFF	TGTGCCAGCAGCTTAACCGAGTACAATGAGCAGTTCTTC
TRBJ1-2	TRBV2	TRBD1	13	NA	CASSEQGYYGYTF	TGTGCCAGCAGCGAACAGGGGTACTATGGCTACACCTTC
TRBJ2-3	TRBV5-1	NA	16	NA	CASSLVAAALVNTQYF	TGCGCCAGCAGCTTGGTCGCGGCAGCTTTGGTAAATACGCAGTATTTT
TRBJ2-5	TRBV30	NA	12	NA	CAWSISGETQYF	TGTGCCTGGAGTATTAGTGGAGAGACCCAGTACTTC
TRBJ2-7	TRBV27	TRBD2	13	NA	CASGGGAAYEQYF	TGTGCTTCGGGGGGAGGGGCGGCCTACGAGCAGTACTTC
TRBJ2-7	TRBV27	NA	14	NA	CASSSGVQTYEQYF	TGTGCCAGCAGTTCAGGGGTCCAAACCTACGAGCAGTACTTC
TRBJ1-2	TRBV6-5	TRBD1	13	NA	CATRTGENYGYTF	TGTGCCACCCGGACAGGGGAGAACTATGGCTACACCTTC
TRBJ2-7	TRBV7-9	TRBD2	14	NA	CASSWTSGRSEQYF	TGTGCCAGCAGCTGGACTAGCGGGAGGTCCGAGCAGTACTTC
TRBJ2-7	TRBV27	TRBD2	16	NA	CASSPGLAGRSYEQYF	TGTGCCAGCAGTCCCGGCCTAGCGGGAAGGTCCTACGAGCAGTACTTC
TRBJ2-1	TRBV7-9	TRBD2	14	NA	CASSRLAGTNEQFF	TGTGCCAGCAGCCGACTAGCGGGGACCAATGAGCAGTTCTTC
TRBJ2-2	TRBV7-9	TRBD2	15	NA	CASSSGLAFTGELFF	TGTGCCAGCAGTTCGGGACTAGCGTTTACCGGGGAGCTGTTTTTT
TRBJ2-1	TRBV7-9	NA	16	once	CASSLTTRFPYNEQFF	TGTGCCAGCAGCTTAACAACCAGGTTTCCCTACAATGAGCAGTTCTTC
TRBJ2-3	TRBV10-3	TRBD2	16	NA	CAISGSGGVRVDTQYF	TGTGCCATCAGTGGTAGCGGGGGGGTGCGGGTAGATACGCAGTATTTT
TRBJ2-3	TRBV20-1	TRBD2	16	NA	CSASRLAGGHTDTQYF	TGCAGTGCTAGTCGTCTAGCGGGGGGGCATACAGATACGCAGTATTTT
TRBJ2-3	TRBV29-1	NA	12	NA	CSVGAGSDTQYF	TGCAGCGTTGGGGCAGGGTCAGATACGCAGTATTTT
TRBJ2-3	TRBV3-1/TRBV3-2	TRBD2	18	NA	CASSQGGLAGGRTDTQYF	TGTGCCAGCAGCCAAGGGGGACTAGCGGGAGGTAGGACAGATACGCAGTATTTT
TRBJ2-2	TRBV24-1	NA	14	NA	CATSANSNTGELFF	TGTGCCACCAGTGCTAACAGTAACACCGGGGAGCTGTTTTTT
TRBJ2-7	TRBV2	NA	12	NA	CASRVGHDEQYF	TGTGCCAGCAGGGTTGGACACGACGAGCAGTACTTC
TRBJ2-2	TRBV19	NA	16	once	CASSIGQITGPGELFF	TGTGCCAGTAGTATAGGACAAATAACAGGTCCCGGGGAGCTGTTTTTT
TRBJ2-1	TRBV27	NA	16	NA	CASIPTGRSSYNEQFF	TGTGCCAGCATTCCTACCGGCCGGAGCTCCTACAATGAGCAGTTCTTC
TRBJ2-7	TRBV7-9	TRBD2	16	NA	CASRPLAGGPEDEQYF	TGTGCCAGCAGGCCTCTAGCGGGAGGGCCTGAGGACGAGCAGTACTTC
TRBJ2-5	TRBV11-3	NA	17	NA	CASSLFRGTGTSETQYF	TGTGCCAGCAGCTTATTTCGGGGCACAGGGACCAGCGAGACCCAGTACTTC
TRBJ2-7	TRBV11-2	NA	12	NA	CASSLDTYEQYF	TGTGCCAGCAGCTTAGACACCTACGAGCAGTACTTC
TRBJ1-6	TRBV27	NA	18	NA	CASSSNPTESSYNSPLHF	TGTGCCAGCAGTTCGAACCCGACAGAGAGCTCCTATAATTCACCCCTCCACTTT
TRBJ2-5	TRBV5-4	TRBD1	14	NA	CASSPGTGDETQYF	TGTGCCAGCAGCCCCGGGACAGGGGACGAGACCCAGTACTTC
TRBJ2-7	TRBV11-3	NA	15	NA	CASSLGSGTQYEQYF	TGTGCCAGCAGCTTAGGTAGTGGGACTCAATACGAGCAGTACTTC
TRBJ2-5	TRBV7-9	NA	15	NA	CASSSLGQGGETQYF	TGTGCCAGCAGCTCCCTCGGACAGGGAGGGGAGACCCAGTACTTC